The 5 T cell receptor beta chains presented below share a single source sample, sequenced in a study of neoadjuvant nivolumab and ipilimumab in lung cancer. The repertoire was sequenced with immunoSEQ multiplex PCR; TCRdb's copy has only in-frame clones and lacks some. The sample includes around 6,000 clones, roughly 61% of them seen just once. The sample here was tumor tissue, taken after neoadjuvant nivolumab, alone or with ipilimumab, at or shortly before surgery. The receptor source for this set is an adult with non-small cell lung cancer.

V and J are TRBV7-9 and TRBJ1-4; D gene unclear. In germline, CDR1 is SEHNR, CDR2 FQNEAQ (reference sequence). This CDR3 is 13 amino acids long. V lost 3 bases and J 8 bases, leaving 10 bases between the germline ends. CDR3 sequence (DNA): TGTGCCAGCAGCTTGGTAGGAGAAGAAAAACTGTTTTTT. It codes for CASSLVGEEKLFF.

The J gene is TRBJ1-2, the V gene TRBV7-6; D gene uncertain. V shed 2 bases and J shed 2 bases, with 12 bases lying between them. The germline V gene has CDR1 SGHVS and CDR2 FNYEAQ. CDR3 length equals 15 residues. CDR3 amino acids: CASSLTAGTNYGYTF. The CDR3 region has the DNA TGTGCCAGCAGCTTAACTGCAGGTACCAACTATGGCTACACCTTC.

The chain has TRBV6-1 and TRBJ2-7; 11 bases match TRBD1. This CDR3 has 15 residues. The junction had 1 base not matched to a gene; V was cut back by 1 base and J by 2 bases. Germline V gives CDR1 MNHNS, CDR2 SASEGT. CDR3 loop: CASSEGGQGAYEQYF. CDR3 nucleotides: TGTGCCAGCAGTGAAGGGGGACAGGGGGCCTACGAGCAGTACTTC.

This rearrangement joins TRBV4-2 to TRBJ1-1; no clear D. From germline, CDR1 is LGHNA and CDR2 YNFKEQ. The CDR3 consists of 15 residues. The V gene lost 4 bases and the J gene lost 0 bases, with 12 bases spanning the gap. CDR3 DNA sequence: TGTGCCAGCAGCCCTCATCAAGACATGAACACTGAAGCTTTCTTT. Translation gives CASSPHQDMNTEAFF.

The CDR3 nucleotides are TGTGCCAGCAGCCAACCGGGGGGCGGCACAGATACGCAGTATTTT. Protein sequence: CASSQPGGGTDTQYF. The chain employs TRBV7-9 and TRBJ2-3; a possible D gene is TRBD2 (7 bases). CDR1 is SEHNR, CDR2 FQNEAQ, per germline (reference sequence). Trimming removed 5 bases from V and 1 base from J, with 13 bases in between. The CDR3 has 15 residues.